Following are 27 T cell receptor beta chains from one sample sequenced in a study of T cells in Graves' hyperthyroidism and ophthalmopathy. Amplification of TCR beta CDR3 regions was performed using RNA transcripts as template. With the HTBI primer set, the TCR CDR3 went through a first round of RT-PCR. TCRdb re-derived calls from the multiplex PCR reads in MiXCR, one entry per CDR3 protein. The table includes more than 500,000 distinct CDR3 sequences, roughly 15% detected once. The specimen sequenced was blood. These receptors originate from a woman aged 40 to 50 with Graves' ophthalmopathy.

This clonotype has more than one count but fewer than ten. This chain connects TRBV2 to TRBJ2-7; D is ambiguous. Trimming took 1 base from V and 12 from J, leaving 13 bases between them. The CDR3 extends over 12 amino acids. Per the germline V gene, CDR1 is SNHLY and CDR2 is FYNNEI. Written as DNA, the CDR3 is TGTGCCAGCAGTGAAGGGGTGCGAGATCGGTACTTC. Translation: CASSEGVRDRYF.

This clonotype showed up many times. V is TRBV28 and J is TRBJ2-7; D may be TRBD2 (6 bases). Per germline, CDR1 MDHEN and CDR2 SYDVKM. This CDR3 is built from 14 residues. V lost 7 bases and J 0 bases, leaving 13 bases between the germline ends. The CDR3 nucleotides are TGTGCCAGCAAGGTGGCTAGCGACTCCTACGAGCAGTACTTC. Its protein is CASKVASDSYEQYF.

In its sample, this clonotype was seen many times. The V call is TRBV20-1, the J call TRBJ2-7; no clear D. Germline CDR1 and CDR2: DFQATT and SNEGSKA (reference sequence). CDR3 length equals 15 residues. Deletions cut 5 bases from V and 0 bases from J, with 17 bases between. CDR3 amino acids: CSAVPVGRSSYEQYF. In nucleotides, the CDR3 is TGCAGTGCTGTCCCCGTGGGCAGATCCTCCTACGAGCAGTACTTC.

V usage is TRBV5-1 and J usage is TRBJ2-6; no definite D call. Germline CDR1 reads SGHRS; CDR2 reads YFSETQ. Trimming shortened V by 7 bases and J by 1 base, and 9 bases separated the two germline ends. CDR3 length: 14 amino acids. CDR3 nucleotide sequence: TGCGCCAGCGCCCGTGGATCTGGGGCCAACGTCCTGACTTTC. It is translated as CASARGSGANVLTF.

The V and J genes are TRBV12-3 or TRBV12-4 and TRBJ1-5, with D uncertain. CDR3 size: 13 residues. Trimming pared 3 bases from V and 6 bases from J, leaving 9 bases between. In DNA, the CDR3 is TGTGCCAGCAGTTTGGACGCGAGTCAGCCCCAGCATTTT. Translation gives CASSLDASQPQHF.

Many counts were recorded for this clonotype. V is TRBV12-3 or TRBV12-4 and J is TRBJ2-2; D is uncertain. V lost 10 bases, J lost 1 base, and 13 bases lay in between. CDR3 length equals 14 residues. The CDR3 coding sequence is TGTGCCACCGACCTGGGGTGGAACACCGGGGAGCTGTTTTTT. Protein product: CATDLGWNTGELFF.

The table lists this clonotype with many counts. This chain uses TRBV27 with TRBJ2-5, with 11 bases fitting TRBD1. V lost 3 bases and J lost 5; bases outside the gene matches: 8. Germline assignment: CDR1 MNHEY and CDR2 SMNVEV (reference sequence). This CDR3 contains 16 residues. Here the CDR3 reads CASSLGTGGKMETQYF. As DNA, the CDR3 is TGTGCCAGCAGTTTGGGGACAGGGGGGAAGATGGAGACCCAGTACTTC.

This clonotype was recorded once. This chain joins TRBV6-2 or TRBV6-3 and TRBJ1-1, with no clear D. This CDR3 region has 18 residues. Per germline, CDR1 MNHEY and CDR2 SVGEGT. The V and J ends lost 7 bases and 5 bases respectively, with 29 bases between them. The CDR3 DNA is TGTGCCAGCATCCCCGGACGGTACCGAGGAGGGATTGGGACTGAAGCTTTCTTT. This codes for CASIPGRYRGGIGTEAFF.

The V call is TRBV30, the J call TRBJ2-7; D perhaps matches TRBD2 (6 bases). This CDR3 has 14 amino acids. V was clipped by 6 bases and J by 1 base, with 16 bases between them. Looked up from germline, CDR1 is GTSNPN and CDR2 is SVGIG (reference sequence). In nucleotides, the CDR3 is TGTGCCTGCACCCAGCGGGTGCCGTCCTACGAGCAGTACTTC. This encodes CACTQRVPSYEQYF.

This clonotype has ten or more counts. The CDR3, as DNA: TGTGCCACCAGCAGAGAAACGGAAGGATACGAGCAGTACTTC. Its protein product is CATSRETEGYEQYF. The chain recombines TRBV15 with TRBJ2-7; D gene unclear. Germline V gene sequence: CDR1 LNHNV, CDR2 YYDKDF (reference sequence). The CDR3 extends over 14 amino acids. Trimming took 0 bases from V and 4 from J, leaving 10 bases between them.

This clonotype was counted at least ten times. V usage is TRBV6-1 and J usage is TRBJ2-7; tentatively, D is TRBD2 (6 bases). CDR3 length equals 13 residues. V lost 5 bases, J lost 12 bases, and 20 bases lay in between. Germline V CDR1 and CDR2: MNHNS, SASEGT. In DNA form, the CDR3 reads TGTGCCAGCAGTCCGTCCGGGGGACTTCTGCGGTACTTC. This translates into CASSPSGGLLRYF.

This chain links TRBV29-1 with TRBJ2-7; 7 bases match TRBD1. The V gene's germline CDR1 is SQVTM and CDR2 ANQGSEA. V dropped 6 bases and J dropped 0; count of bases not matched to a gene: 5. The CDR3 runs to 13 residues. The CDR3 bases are TGCAGCGTACAACGGGACAGCTCCTACGAGCAGTACTTC. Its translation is CSVQRDSSYEQYF.

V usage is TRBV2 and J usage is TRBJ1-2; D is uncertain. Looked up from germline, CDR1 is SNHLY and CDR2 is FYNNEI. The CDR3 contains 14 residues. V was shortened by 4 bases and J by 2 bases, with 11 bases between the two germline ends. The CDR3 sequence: CASSAGGVNYGYTF. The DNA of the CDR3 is TGTGCCAGCAGTGCAGGCGGCGTGAACTATGGCTACACCTTC.

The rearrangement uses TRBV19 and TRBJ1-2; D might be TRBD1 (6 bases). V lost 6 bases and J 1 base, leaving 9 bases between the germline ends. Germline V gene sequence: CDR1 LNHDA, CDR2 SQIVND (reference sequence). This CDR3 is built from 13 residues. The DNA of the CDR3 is TGTGCCAGTAGGAGGACAGATAACTATGGCTACACCTTC. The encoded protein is CASRRTDNYGYTF.

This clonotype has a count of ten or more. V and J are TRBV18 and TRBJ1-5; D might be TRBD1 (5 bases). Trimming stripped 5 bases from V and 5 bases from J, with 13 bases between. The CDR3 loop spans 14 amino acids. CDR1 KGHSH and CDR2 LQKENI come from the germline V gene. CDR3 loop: CASSSTDSDQPQHF. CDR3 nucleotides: TGTGCCAGCTCATCGACAGACTCGGATCAGCCCCAGCATTTT.

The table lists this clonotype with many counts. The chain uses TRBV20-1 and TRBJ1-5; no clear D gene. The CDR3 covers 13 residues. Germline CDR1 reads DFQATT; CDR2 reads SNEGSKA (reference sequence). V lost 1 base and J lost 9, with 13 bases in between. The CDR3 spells CSARAGSFAPQHF. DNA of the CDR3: TGCAGTGCTAGAGCGGGTAGTTTTGCGCCCCAGCATTTT.

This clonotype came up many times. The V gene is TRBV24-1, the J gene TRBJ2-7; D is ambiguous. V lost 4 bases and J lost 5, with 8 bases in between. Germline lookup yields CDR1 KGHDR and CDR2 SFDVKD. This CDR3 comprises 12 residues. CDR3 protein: CATSDIYNEQYF. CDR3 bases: TGTGCCACCAGTGACATTTACAACGAGCAGTACTTC.

CDR3 nucleotide sequence: TGTGCCCTAAGGGCAGGGATAAGTATTAACTATGGCTACACCTTC. This encodes CALRAGISINYGYTF. This chain links TRBV19 with TRBJ1-2; TRBD1 might be the D (5 bases). The CDR3 runs to 15 residues. V was pared by 11 bases and J by 1 base, with 20 bases between. In germline, CDR1 is LNHDA, CDR2 SQIVND (reference sequence).

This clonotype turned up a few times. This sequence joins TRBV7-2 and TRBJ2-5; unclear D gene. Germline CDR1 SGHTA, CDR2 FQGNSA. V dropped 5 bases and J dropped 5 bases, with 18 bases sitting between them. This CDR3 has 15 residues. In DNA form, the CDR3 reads TGTGCCAGCAGCGGTCTCAAGGGTTCGTGGGAGACCCAGTACTTC. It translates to CASSGLKGSWETQYF.

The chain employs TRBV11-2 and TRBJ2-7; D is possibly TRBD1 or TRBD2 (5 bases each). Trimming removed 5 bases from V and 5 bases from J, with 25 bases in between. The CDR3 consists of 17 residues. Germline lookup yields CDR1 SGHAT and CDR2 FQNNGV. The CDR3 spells CASSPYAGTFSPNEQYF. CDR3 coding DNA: TGTGCCAGCAGCCCATACGCCGGGACCTTTAGTCCCAACGAGCAGTACTTC. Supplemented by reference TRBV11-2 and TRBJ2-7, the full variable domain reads EAGVAQSPRYKIIEKRQSVAFWCNPISGHATLYWYQQILGQGPKLLIQFQNNGVVDDSQLPKDRFSAERLKGVDSTLKIQPAKLEDSAVYLCASSPYAGTFSPNEQYFGPGTRLTVT.

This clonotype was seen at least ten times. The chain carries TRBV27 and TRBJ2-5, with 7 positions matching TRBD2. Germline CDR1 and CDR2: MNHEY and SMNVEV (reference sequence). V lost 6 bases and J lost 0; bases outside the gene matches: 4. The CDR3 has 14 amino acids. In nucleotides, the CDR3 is TGTGCCAGCAGAAAGGGAGGGTACCAAGAGACCCAGTACTTC. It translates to CASRKGGYQETQYF.

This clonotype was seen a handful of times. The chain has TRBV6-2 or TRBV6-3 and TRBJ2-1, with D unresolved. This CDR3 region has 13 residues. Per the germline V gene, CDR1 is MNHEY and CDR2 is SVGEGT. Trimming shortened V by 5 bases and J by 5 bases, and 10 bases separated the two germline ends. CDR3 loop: CASSNLGNNEQFF. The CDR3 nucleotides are TGTGCCAGCAGTAATTTGGGGAACAATGAGCAGTTCTTC.

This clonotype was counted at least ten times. As DNA, the CDR3 is TGTGCCTGGAGTGTTCAAGTTACCTATGGCTACACCTTC. As protein: CAWSVQVTYGYTF. The rearrangement uses TRBV30 and TRBJ1-2; no reliable D call. Germline assignment: CDR1 GTSNPN and CDR2 SVGIG (reference sequence). V lost 0 bases and J lost 4, with 9 bases in between. The CDR3 length is 13 residues.

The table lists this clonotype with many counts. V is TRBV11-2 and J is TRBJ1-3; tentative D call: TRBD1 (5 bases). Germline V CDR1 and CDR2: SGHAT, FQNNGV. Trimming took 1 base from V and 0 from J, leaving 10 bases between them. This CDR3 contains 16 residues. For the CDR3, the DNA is TGTGCCAGCAGCTTAGGCGGGACCTTCTCTGGAAACACCATATATTTT. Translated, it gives CASSLGGTFSGNTIYF.

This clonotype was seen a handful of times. CDR3 loop: CASSSLGQANTEAFF. The DNA of the CDR3 is TGTGCCAGCAGCTCGCTTGGACAAGCTAACACTGAAGCTTTCTTT. The rearrangement uses TRBV5-8 and TRBJ1-1; D may be TRBD1 (5 bases). The V end was cut by 3 bases, the J end by 2 bases, with 14 bases between. The CDR3 is made up of 15 amino acids. The V gene's germline CDR1 is SGHTS and CDR2 YDEGEE.

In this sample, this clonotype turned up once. CDR3 amino acids: CASSSRRGRTEAFF. The CDR3 bases are TGTGCCAGCTCGTCTCGGCGGGGAAGGACTGAAGCTTTCTTT. The chain has TRBV12-3 or TRBV12-4 and TRBJ1-1; D uncertain. The germline V and J ends were trimmed by 8 bases and 5 bases, with 18 bases remaining between them. The CDR3 loop spans 14 amino acids.

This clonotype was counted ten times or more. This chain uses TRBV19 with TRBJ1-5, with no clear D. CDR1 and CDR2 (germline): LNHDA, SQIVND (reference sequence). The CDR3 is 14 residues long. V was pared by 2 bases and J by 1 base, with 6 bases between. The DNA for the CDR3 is TGTGCCAGTAGTATATCCGTCAGCAATCAGCCCCAGCATTTT. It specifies CASSISVSNQPQHF. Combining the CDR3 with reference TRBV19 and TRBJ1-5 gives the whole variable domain DGGITQSPKYLFRKEGQNVTLSCEQNLNHDAMYWYRQDPGQGLRLIYYSQIVNDFQKGDIAEGYSVSREKKESFPLTVTSAQKNPTAFYLCASSISVSNQPQHFGDGTRLSIL.